The clone carrying this T cell receptor beta chain was counted ten times or more. This entry is derived from a study of T-cell reconstitution after alpha-beta-depleted transplantation in children. Unique molecular identifiers were used to barcode this TCRbeta library. TCRdb re-analysed the PCR reads in MiXCR, keeping a single row per CDR3 protein. The table has 70,000 to 95,000 distinct CDR3 sequences, about 12% seen once. The germline V and J ends were trimmed by 3 bases and 0 bases, with 9 bases remaining between them. The CDR3 is 15 residues long. Germline V gene lookup returns CDR1 SGHRS and CDR2 YFSETQ.

This material consisted of PBMCs from the stem cell graft donor, taken from the stem cell graft. The V and J genes are TRBV5-1 and TRBJ1-4; perhaps TRBD1 as D (6 bases). This sequence originates from a human donor who donated a stem cell graft to a child with inherited bone marrow failure. The CDR3 loop reads CASSSGQSTNEKLFF. Written as DNA, the CDR3 is TGCGCCAGCAGCTCCGGACAGTCAACTAATGAAAAACTGTTTTTT.